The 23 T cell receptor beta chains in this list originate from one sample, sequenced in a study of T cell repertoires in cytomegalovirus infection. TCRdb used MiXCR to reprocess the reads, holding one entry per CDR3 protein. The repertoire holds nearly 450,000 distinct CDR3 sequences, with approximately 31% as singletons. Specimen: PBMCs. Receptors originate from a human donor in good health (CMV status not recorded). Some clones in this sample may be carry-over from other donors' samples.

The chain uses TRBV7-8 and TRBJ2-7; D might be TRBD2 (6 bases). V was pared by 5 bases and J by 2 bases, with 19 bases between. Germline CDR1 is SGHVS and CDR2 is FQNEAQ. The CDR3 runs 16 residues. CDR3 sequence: CASSPTSGVFTYEQYF. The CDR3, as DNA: TGTGCCAGCAGCCCAACTTCGGGGGTCTTCACCTACGAGCAGTACTTC.

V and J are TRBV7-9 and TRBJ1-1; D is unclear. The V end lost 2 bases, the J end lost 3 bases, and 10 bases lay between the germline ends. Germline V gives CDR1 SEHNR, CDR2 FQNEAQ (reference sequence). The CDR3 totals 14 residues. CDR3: CASSLRSGDTEAFF. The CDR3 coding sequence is TGTGCCAGCAGCTTAAGGTCTGGGGACACTGAAGCTTTCTTT. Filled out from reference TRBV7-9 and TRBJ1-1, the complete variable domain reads DTGVSQNPRHKITKRGQNVTFRCDPISEHNRLYWYRQTLGQGPEFLTYFQNEAQLEKSRLLSDRFSAERPKGSFSTLEIQRTEQGDSAMYLCASSLRSGDTEAFFGQGTRLTVV.

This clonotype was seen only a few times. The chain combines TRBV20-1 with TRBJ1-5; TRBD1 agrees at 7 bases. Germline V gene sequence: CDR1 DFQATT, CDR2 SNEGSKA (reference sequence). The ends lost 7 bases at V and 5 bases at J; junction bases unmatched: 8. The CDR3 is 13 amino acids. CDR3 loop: CSVGDRAYQPQHF. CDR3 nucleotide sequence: TGCAGTGTAGGTGACAGGGCTTATCAGCCCCAGCATTTT.

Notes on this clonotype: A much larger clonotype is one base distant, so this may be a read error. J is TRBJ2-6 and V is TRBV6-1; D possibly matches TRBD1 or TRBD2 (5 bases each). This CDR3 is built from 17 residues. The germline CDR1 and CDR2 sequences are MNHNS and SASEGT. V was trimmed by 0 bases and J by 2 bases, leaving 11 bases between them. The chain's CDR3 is CASSEALRGAGANVLTF. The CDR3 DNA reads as TGTGCCAGCAGTGAAGCGTTAAGAGGGGCTGGGGCCAACGTCCTGACTTTC.

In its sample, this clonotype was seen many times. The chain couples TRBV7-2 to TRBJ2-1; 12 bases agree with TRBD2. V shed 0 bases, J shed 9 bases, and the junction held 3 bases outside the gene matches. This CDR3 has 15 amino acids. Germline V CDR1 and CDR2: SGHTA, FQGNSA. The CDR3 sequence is CASSLALAGGPEQFF. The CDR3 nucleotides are TGTGCCAGCAGCTTAGCCCTAGCGGGGGGGCCTGAGCAGTTCTTC. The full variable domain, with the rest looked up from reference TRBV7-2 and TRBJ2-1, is GAGVSQSPSNKVTEKGKDVELRCDPISGHTALYWYRQSLGQGLEFLIYFQGNSAPDKSGLPSDRFSAERTGGSVSTLTIQRTQQEDSAVYLCASSLALAGGPEQFFGPGTRLTVL.

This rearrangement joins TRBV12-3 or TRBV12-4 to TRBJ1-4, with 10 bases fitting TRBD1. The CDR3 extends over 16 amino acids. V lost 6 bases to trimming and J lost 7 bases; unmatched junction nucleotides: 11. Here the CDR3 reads CASRPGQGLWGEKLFF. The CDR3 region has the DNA TGTGCCAGCAGGCCGGGACAGGGGCTGTGGGGTGAAAAACTGTTTTTT.

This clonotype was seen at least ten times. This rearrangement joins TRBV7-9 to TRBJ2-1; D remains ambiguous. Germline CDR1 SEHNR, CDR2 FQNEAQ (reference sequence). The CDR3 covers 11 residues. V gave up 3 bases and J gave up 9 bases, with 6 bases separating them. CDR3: CASSFLGEQFF. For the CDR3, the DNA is TGTGCCAGCAGCTTTCTGGGTGAGCAGTTCTTC. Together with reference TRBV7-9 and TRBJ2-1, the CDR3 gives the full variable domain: DTGVSQNPRHKITKRGQNVTFRCDPISEHNRLYWYRQTLGQGPEFLTYFQNEAQLEKSRLLSDRFSAERPKGSFSTLEIQRTEQGDSAMYLCASSFLGEQFFGPGTRLTVL.

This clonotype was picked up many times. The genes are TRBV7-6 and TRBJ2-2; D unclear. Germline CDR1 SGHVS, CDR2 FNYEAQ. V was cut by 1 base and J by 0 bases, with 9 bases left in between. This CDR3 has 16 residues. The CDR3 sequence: CASSLGAVANTGELFF. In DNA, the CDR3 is TGTGCCAGCAGCTTAGGGGCGGTCGCGAACACCGGGGAGCTGTTTTTT.

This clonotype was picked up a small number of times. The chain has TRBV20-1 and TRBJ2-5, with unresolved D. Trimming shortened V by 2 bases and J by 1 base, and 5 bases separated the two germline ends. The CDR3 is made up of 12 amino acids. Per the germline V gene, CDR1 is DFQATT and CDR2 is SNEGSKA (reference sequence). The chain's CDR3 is CSARYPQETQYF. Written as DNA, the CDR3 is TGCAGTGCTAGATACCCCCAAGAGACCCAGTACTTC.

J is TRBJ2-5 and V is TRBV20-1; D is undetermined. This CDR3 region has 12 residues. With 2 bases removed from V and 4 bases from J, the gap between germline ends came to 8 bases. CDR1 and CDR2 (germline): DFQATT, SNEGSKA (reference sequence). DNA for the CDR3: TGCAGTGCTAGATTACGGGCAGAGACCCAGTACTTC. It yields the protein CSARLRAETQYF.

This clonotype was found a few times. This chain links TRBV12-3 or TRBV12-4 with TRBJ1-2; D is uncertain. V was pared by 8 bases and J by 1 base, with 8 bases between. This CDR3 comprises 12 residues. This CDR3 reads CASVRDNYGYTF. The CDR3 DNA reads TGTGCCAGCGTGAGGGATAACTATGGCTACACCTTC.

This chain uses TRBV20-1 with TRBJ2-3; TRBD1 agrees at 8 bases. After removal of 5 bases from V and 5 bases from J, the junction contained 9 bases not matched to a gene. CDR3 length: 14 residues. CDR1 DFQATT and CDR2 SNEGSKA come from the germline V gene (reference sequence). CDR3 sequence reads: CSAPEDRAGDTQYF. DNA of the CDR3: TGCAGTGCTCCGGAGGACAGGGCCGGAGATACGCAGTATTTT.

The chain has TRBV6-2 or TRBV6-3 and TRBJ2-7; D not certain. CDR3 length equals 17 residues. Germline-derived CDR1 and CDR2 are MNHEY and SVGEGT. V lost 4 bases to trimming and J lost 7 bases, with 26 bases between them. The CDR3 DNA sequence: TGTGCCAGCAGTTTTCTCCCTCACGATGCGGTCCTACGAGAGCAGTACTTC. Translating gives CASSFLPHDAVLREQYF.

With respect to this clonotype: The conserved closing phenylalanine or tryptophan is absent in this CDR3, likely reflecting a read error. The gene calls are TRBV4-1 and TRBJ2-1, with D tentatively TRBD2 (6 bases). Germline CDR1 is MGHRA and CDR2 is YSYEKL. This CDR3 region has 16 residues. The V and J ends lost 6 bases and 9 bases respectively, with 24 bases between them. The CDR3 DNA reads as TGCGCCAGCAGTTCCCCCGGGACGGGAGCGACGACTGAGCAGTTCTGC. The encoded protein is CASSSPGTGATTEQFC.

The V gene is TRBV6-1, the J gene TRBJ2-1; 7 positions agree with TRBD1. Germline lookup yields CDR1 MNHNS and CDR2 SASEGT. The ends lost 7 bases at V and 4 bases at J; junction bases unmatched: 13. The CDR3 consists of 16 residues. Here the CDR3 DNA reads TGTGCCAGCAATACCAAAACAGGGGCTTATTACAATGAGCAGTTCTTC. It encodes CASNTKTGAYYNEQFF.

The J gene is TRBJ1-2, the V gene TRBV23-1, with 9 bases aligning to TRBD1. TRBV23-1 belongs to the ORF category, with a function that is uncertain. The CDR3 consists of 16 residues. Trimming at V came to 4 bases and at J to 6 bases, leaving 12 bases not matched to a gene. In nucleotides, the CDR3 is TGCGCCAGCAGTCCGCGAGGGCGCACAGGGGGCAATGGCTACACCTTC. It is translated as CASSPRGRTGGNGYTF.

The CDR3 DNA is TGTGCCACCGTACCACGACTCCGGGGATTCTACGAGCAGTACTTC. Its translation: CATVPRLRGFYEQYF. The J gene is TRBJ2-7, the V gene TRBV6-2 or TRBV6-3; perhaps TRBD2 as D (5 bases). The CDR3 has 15 amino acids. The V gene lost 10 bases and the J gene lost 3 bases, with 22 bases spanning the gap. Germline V gives CDR1 MNHEY, CDR2 SVGEGT.

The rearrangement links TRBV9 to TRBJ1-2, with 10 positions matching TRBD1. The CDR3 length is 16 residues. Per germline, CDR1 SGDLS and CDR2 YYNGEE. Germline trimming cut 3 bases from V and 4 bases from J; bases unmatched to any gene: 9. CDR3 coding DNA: TGTGCCAGCAGCGCATCCGGGACAGGGGTTCCCTATGGCTACACCTTC. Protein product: CASSASGTGVPYGYTF. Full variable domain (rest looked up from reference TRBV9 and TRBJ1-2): DSGVTQTPKHLITATGQRVTLRCSPRSGDLSVYWYQQSLDQGLQFLIQYYNGEERAKGNILERFSAQQFPDLHSELNLSSLELGDSALYFCASSASGTGVPYGYTFGSGTRLTVV.

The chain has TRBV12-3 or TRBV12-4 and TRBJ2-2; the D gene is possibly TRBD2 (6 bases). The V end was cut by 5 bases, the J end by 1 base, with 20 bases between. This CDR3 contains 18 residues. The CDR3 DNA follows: TGTGCCAGCAGTCCCGGGACTGGCGCGGGGTGGAACACCGGGGAGCTGTTTTTT. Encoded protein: CASSPGTGAGWNTGELFF.

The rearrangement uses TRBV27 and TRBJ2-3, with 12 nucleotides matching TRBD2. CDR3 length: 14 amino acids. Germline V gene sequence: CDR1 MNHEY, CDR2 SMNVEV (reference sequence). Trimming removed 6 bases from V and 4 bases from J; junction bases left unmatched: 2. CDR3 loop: CASRLAGGPDTQYF. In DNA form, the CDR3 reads TGTGCCAGCAGGCTAGCGGGGGGGCCAGATACGCAGTATTTT.

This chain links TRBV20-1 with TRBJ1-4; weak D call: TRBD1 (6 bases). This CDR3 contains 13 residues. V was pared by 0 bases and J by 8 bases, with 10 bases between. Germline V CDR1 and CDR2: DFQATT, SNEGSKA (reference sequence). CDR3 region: CSAREPGVEKLFF. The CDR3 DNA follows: TGCAGTGCTAGAGAACCAGGGGTCGAAAAACTGTTTTTT.

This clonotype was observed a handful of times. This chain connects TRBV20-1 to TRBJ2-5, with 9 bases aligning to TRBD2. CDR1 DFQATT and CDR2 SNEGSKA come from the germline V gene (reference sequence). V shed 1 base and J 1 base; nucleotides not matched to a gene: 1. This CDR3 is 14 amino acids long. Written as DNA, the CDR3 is TGCAGTGCTAGAGTAGCGGGGGCCCAAGAGACCCAGTACTTC. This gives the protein CSARVAGAQETQYF.

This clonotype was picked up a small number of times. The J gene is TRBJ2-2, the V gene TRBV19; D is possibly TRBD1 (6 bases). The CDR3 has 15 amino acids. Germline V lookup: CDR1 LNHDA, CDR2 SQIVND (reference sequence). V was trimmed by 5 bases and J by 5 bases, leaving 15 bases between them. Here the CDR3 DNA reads TGTGCCAGTAGTCCGTTGACAGGAATAACCGGGGAGCTGTTTTTT. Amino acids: CASSPLTGITGELFF.